A selection of T cell receptor beta chains follows, all from one sample in a study of blood T cell repertoires in COVID-19. Sequenced by immunoSEQ multiplex PCR; TCRdb stores in-frame clones only, minus some. The sample yields around 130,000 clones, approximately 83% seen once. Sequencing used peripheral blood. The receptors here all came from a woman in her fifties or sixties who had recovered from COVID-19. Both conserved end residues are part of each CDR3.

TRBV7-9	TRBJ2-1	CASSLVLTAYNEQFF
TRBV5-1	TRBJ1-1	CASSPADRSSVRGF
TRBV5-6	TRBJ2-1	CASSPAQGAWNEQFF
TRBV18	TRBJ1-1	CASSLSTGDTEAFF
TRBV15	TRBJ2-5	CATSREGGGETQYF
TRBV7-9	TRBJ2-1	CASSLGLAGVGDEQFF
TRBV30	TRBJ1-5	CAWSTGQGTQPQHF
TRBV10-3	TRBJ1-1	CAISESQDLNTEAFF
TRBV5-4	TRBJ2-5	CASSSQGTLQETQYF
TRBV12-3/TRBV12-4	TRBJ2-1	CASSLETVEQFF
TRBV19	TRBJ2-2	CASSPVGGAGELFF
TRBV30	TRBJ1-6	CAYTGQYNSPLHF
TRBV11-3	TRBJ1-1	CASSHRGLNTEAFF
TRBV7-9	TRBJ2-5	CASSLVSGEETQYF
TRBV19	TRBJ1-1	CASSQIGGGTEAFF
TRBV6-5	TRBJ1-1	CASSRRQGRGTEAFF
TRBV27	TRBJ2-7	CASHPRDFPYEQYF
TRBV5-1	TRBJ2-2	CATSKTGELFF
TRBV24-1	TRBJ1-5	CATTQSADQPQHF
TRBV4-3	TRBJ2-1	CASSQDFTSPGEQFF
TRBV27	TRBJ2-3	CASSGKTSGRRNTQYF
TRBV7-6	TRBJ1-5	CASSLAGGGNQPQHF
TRBV7-9	TRBJ1-2	CASSSNRDGYTF
TRBV11-3	TRBJ2-7	CASSFSGSSYEQYF
TRBV29-1	TRBJ2-7	CSVRQGRVSSYEQYF
TRBV2	TRBJ1-5	CASSGDTVNQPQHF
TRBV4-1	TRBJ2-7	CASSQDMRVHEQYF
TRBV7-3	TRBJ2-7	CASSSPTSGGALSYEQYF
TRBV29-1	TRBJ1-2	CSVEGSALIGYTF
TRBV4-1	TRBJ1-1	CASSQRGTLGAFF
TRBV19	TRBJ2-1	CASSQGAPKIF
TRBV11-2	TRBJ1-4	CASSQQQSNEKLFF
TRBV18	TRBJ2-3	CASSIAGEEDTQYF
TRBV7-3	TRBJ2-1	CASSPGLAGASQQFF
TRBV11-2	TRBJ2-5	CASSPWGLVAGETQYF